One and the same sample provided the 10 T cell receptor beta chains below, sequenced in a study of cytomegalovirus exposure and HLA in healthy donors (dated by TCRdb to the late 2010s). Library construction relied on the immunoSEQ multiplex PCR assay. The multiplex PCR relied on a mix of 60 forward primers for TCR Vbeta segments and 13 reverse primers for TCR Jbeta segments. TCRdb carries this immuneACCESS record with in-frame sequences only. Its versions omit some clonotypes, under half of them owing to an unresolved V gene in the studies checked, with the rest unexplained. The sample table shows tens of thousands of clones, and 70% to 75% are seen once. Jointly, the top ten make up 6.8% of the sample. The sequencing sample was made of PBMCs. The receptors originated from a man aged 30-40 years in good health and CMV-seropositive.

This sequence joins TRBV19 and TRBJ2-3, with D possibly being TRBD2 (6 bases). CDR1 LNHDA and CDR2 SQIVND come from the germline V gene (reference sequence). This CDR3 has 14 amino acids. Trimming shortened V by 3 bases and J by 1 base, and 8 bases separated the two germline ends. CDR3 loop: CASSIAGRTDTQYF. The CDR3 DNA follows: TGTGCCAGTAGTATTGCGGGGCGCACAGATACGCAGTATTTT.

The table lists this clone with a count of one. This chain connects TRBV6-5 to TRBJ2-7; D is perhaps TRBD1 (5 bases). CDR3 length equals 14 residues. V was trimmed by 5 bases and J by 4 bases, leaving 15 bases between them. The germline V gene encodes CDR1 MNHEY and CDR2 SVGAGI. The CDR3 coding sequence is TGTGCCAGCAGTACCACAAGGACATATTACGAGCAGTACTTC. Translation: CASSTTRTYYEQYF.

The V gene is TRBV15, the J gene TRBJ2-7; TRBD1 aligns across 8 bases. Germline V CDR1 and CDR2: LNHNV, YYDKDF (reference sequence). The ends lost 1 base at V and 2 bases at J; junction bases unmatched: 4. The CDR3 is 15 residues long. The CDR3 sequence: CATSRGTTGAYEQYF. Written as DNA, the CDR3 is TGTGCCACCAGCAGAGGAACGACAGGGGCCTACGAGCAGTACTTC.

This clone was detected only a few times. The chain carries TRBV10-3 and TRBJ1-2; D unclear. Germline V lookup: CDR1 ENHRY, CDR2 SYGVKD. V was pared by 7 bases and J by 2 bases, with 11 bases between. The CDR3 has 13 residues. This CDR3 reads CAINKERNYGYTF. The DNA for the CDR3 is TGTGCCATCAACAAGGAGAGAAACTATGGCTACACCTTC.

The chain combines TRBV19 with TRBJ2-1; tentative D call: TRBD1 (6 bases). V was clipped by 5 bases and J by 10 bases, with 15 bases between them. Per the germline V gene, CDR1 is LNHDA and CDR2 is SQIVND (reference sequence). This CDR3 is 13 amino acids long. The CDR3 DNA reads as TGTGCCAGTAGTCAACAGGGCCCCGGGGAGCAGTTCTTC. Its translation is CASSQQGPGEQFF.

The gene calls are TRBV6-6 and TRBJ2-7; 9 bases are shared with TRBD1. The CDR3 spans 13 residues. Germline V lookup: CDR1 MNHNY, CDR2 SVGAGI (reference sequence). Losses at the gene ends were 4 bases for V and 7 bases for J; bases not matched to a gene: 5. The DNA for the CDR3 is TGTGCCAGCAGTTCGGGACAGGGTGGGGAGCAGTACTTC. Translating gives CASSSGQGGEQYF.

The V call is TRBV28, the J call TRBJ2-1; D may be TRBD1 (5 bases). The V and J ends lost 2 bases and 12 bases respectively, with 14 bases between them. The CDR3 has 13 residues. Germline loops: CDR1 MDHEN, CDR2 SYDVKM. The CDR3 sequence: CASSLEGVIWQFF. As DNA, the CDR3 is TGTGCCAGCAGTTTAGAAGGGGTCATTTGGCAGTTCTTC.

CDR3 nucleotides: TGTGCCAGCAGCCGTCAGGCAGGGTCGGACAATGAGCAGTTCTTC. Translating gives CASSRQAGSDNEQFF. The chain uses TRBV7-6 and TRBJ2-1, with D tentatively TRBD1 (5 bases). From germline, CDR1 is SGHVS and CDR2 FNYEAQ. This CDR3 has 15 residues. With 5 bases removed from V and 5 bases from J, the gap between germline ends came to 16 bases.

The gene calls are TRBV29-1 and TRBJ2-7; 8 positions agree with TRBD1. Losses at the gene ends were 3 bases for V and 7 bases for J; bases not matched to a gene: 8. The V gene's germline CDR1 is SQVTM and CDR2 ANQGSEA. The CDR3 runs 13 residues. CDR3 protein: CSVESSGGGEQYF. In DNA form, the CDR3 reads TGCAGCGTTGAGTCGTCAGGGGGCGGGGAGCAGTACTTC.

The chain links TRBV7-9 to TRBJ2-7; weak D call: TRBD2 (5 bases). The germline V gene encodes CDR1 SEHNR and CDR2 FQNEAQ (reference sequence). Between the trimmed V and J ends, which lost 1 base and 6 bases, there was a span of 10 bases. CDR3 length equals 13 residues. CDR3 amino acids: CASSLGSRGEQYF. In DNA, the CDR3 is TGTGCCAGCAGCTTAGGTTCCCGGGGCGAGCAGTACTTC.